This entry is about one T cell receptor beta chain. How the authors handled the data: How many nucleated cells were present was estimated from reference gene primer amplification. Assay: immunoSEQ multiplex PCR; the TCRdb copy retains only in-frame clones and omits some. The V and J calls and the clone size are those of that table, but D and trimming were determined from the DNA. The sample holds under 150,000 clones, more than 60% seen once. The data stem from a study of blood T cell repertoires in COVID-19. Study information: Samples of COVID-19 (acute and convalescent) were obtained from the United States, Italy and Spain. Sources were T cells, B-cell-depleted T cells, or PBMCs; the material itself was cDNA or gDNA.

Trimming cost V 2 bases and J 4 bases, with 6 bases left between them. There are 12 residues in the CDR3. Germline CDR1 and CDR2: MDHEN and SYDVKM. The TCR sequence derives from a woman in her 70s with acute or convalescent COVID-19. The rearrangement links TRBV28 to TRBJ2-7; a weak D match, TRBD2 (6 bases). The source material was peripheral blood. CDR3 in DNA: TGTGCCAGCAGTTTAGCGGGGTACGAGCAGTACTTC. It yields the protein CASSLAGYEQYF.